The TCR beta chain under discussion was sequenced for a study of T-cell reconstitution after alpha-beta-depleted transplantation in children. Unique molecular identifiers were incorporated during preparation of the TCRbeta library. TCRdb processed the PCR reads anew with MiXCR; each CDR3 protein has one entry. Of 490,000 or so distinct CDR3 sequences listed, approximately 13% are singletons. This clonotype was counted ten times or more. Germline V gene data show CDR1 as DFQATT and CDR2 as SNEGSKA (reference sequence). The CDR3 covers 10 residues. V lost 6 bases, J lost 6 bases, and 2 bases stayed unmatched.

The sequencing used PBMCs from the stem cell graft donor, collected from the stem cell graft. The clonotype comes from a human donor who donated a stem cell graft to a child with combined immunodeficiency. The chain is built from TRBV20-1 and TRBJ2-7; the match to TRBD2 covers 7 bases. The chain's CDR3 is CSAGGGEQYF. In DNA, the CDR3 is TGCAGTGCCGGCGGGGGCGAGCAGTACTTC.